Listed below are T cell receptor beta chains from one sample, sequenced in a study of cytomegalovirus exposure and HLA in healthy donors. The protocol was immunoSEQ multiplex PCR, while the TCRdb copy is restricted to in-frame clones and leaves out a portion. The sample has approximately 180,000 clones; roughly 82% are singletons. Specimen: PBMCs. The receptors come from a woman between 18 and 30 years old in good health and CMV-seronegative. The CDR3 runs from the conserved cysteine through the conserved F or W. A D gene is named only where the DNA matches it firmly. Clone sizes are given selectively: once, few, many, or a class where the clone is expanded.

TRBJ2-5	-	TRBV7-6	-	TGTGCCAGCAGCTTAGTCCAGCAAGAGACCCAGTACTTC	CASSLVQQETQYF
TRBJ1-1	-	TRBV5-8	-	TGTGCCAGCAGCGAAATGTTGAGGGTCCACTTAGGGACTGAAGCTTTCTTT	CASSEMLRVHLGTEAFF
TRBJ2-1	TRBD2	TRBV28	-	TGTGCCAGCAGTTTAGGCGGGAGGGTGATCAATGAGCAGTTCTTC	CASSLGGRVINEQFF
TRBJ1-2	TRBD1	TRBV2	-	TGTGCCAGCAGTGAAGTCGGCAGGGGGCGTCGGTACTATGGCTACACCTTC	CASSEVGRGRRYYGYTF
TRBJ2-1	TRBD2	TRBV15	-	TGTGCCACCAGCAGAGATGGGCCGGGAGGGCCTTCGGATGAGCAGTTCTTC	CATSRDGPGGPSDEQFF
TRBJ2-5	TRBD2	TRBV6-1	-	TGTGCCAGCATAATAGCGGGAGGGGGAGAGACCCAGTACTTC	CASIIAGGGETQYF
TRBJ2-1	TRBD1	TRBV2	-	TGTGCCAGCAGTTGGTTTGGACAGGGCCCCACCTCCTACAATGAGCAGTTCTTC	CASSWFGQGPTSYNEQFF
TRBJ1-5	-	TRBV27	-	TGTGCCAGCAGCCTGGGAACCGGGGGCAATCAGCCCCAGCATTTT	CASSLGTGGNQPQHF
TRBJ2-1	-	TRBV12-2	-	TGTGCAAGTCGCTTAGATCCTCTCTCGGGGGGGCCGTACAATGAGCAGTTCTTC	CASRLDPLSGGPYNEQFF
TRBJ1-5	TRBD1	TRBV28	-	TGTGCCAGCCGAACTAGGAGGGGGCGGGATAGGCGGCCCCAGCATTTT	CASRTRRGRDRRPQHF
TRBJ1-6	TRBD1	TRBV5-1	-	TGCGCCAGCAGCCCCGCCGCGACAGGGGTTAATTCACCCCTCCACTTT	CASSPAATGVNSPLHF
TRBJ2-5	TRBD2	TRBV7-9	-	TGTGCCAGCAGCCCCGGACTAGCGGGGGGTCAAGAGACCCAGTACTTC	CASSPGLAGGQETQYF
TRBJ1-3	-	TRBV5-4	-	TGTGCCAGCAGCTTTAGGGGGGGAAACACCATATATTTT	CASSFRGGNTIYF
TRBJ1-4	-	TRBV4-1	few	TGCGCCAGCAGCCAAGATGGGCAGAACTTCGCAACTAATGAAAAACTGTTTTTT	CASSQDGQNFATNEKLFF
TRBJ2-4	-	TRBV2	-	TGTGCCAGCAGTCGGGGAACTAGCTTGTGGAACATTCAGTACTTC	CASSRGTSLWNIQYF
TRBJ2-2	TRBD1	TRBV5-6	-	TGTGCCAGCAGCCGGGGACAGGTCACCGGGGAGCTGTTTTTT	CASSRGQVTGELFF